These T cell receptor beta chains were read from a single sample in a study of T cell changes during pregnancy in multiple sclerosis. Clones were read by immunoSEQ multiplex PCR, and TCRdb kept only the in-frame ones, dropping some. The data hold about 40,000 clones, with 75% to 95% observed a single time. The specimen comprised CD4+ T cells from peripheral blood mononuclear cells, sampled in the third trimester of pregnancy. The receptors come from a female donor with multiple sclerosis, enrolled in a pregnancy study. CDR3s include the opening cysteine and the closing phenylalanine or tryptophan. Fields, in order: D gene, J gene, clone size, V gene, CDR3 DNA, CDR3 protein. The D gene is left open where the match is weak. The size entry is marked missing in some rows and otherwise reads once, few, many or a size class.

d_gene: -; j_gene: TRBJ1-4; abundance: -; v_gene: TRBV6-1; CDR3nt: TGTGCCAGCAGGAGGGGGGGAGGGGGGCGCGATCTGTTTTTT; CDR3aa: CASRRGGGGRDLFF
d_gene: TRBD2; j_gene: TRBJ2-5; abundance: -; v_gene: TRBV5-4; CDR3nt: TGTGCCAGCAGCTACCCGACTAGCGGGAGTGGGTTCCAAGAGACCCAGTACTTC; CDR3aa: CASSYPTSGSGFQETQYF
d_gene: -; j_gene: TRBJ2-2; abundance: -; v_gene: TRBV29-1; CDR3nt: TGCAGCGTTGAAAGTGCGGGAATTCGGGGCGGGGAGCTGTTTTTT; CDR3aa: CSVESAGIRGGELFF
d_gene: -; j_gene: TRBJ1-3; abundance: -; v_gene: TRBV15; CDR3nt: TGTGCCACCAGCAGCCGTACGGGACTCTCTGGAAACACCATATATTTT; CDR3aa: CATSSRTGLSGNTIYF
d_gene: -; j_gene: TRBJ1-4; abundance: -; v_gene: TRBV21-1; CDR3nt: -; CDR3aa: CASSKVGTGATNEKLFF
d_gene: -; j_gene: TRBJ2-1; abundance: -; v_gene: TRBV19; CDR3nt: TGTGCCAGTAGCTGGACAGTTTACAATGAGCAGTTCTTC; CDR3aa: CASSWTVYNEQFF
d_gene: -; j_gene: TRBJ1-4; abundance: few; v_gene: TRBV6-6; CDR3nt: TGTGCCAGCAGTTACAGGGGCCCAGGTGAAAAACTGTTTTTT; CDR3aa: CASSYRGPGEKLFF
d_gene: TRBD2; j_gene: TRBJ2-4; abundance: once; v_gene: TRBV6-5; CDR3nt: TGTGCCAGCGGAGCGGGGCGGGGTACCAAAAACATTCAGTACTTC; CDR3aa: CASGAGRGTKNIQYF
d_gene: -; j_gene: TRBJ2-2; abundance: -; v_gene: TRBV27; CDR3nt: TGTGCCAGCAGTTTTTTAGGGGCCGGGGAGCTGTTTTTT; CDR3aa: CASSFLGAGELFF
d_gene: -; j_gene: TRBJ2-5; abundance: -; v_gene: TRBV7-9; CDR3nt: TGTGCCAGCAGCCGTGGGGCCAGCTGGCTGGAGACCCAGTACTTC; CDR3aa: CASSRGASWLETQYF
d_gene: -; j_gene: TRBJ2-3; abundance: -; v_gene: TRBV9; CDR3nt: TGTGCCAGCAGCGTAGGGGAAGGGGCAACAGATACGCAGTATTTT; CDR3aa: CASSVGEGATDTQYF
d_gene: -; j_gene: TRBJ1-5; abundance: -; v_gene: TRBV27; CDR3nt: TGTGCCAGCAGCCAGGGACTACGGGGCAATCAGCCCCAGCATTTT; CDR3aa: CASSQGLRGNQPQHF
d_gene: TRBD2; j_gene: TRBJ2-2; abundance: -; v_gene: TRBV9; CDR3nt: TGTGCCAGCACGGGAGGGGCGAACACCGGGGAGCTGTTTTTT; CDR3aa: CASTGGANTGELFF
d_gene: TRBD2; j_gene: TRBJ2-7; abundance: -; v_gene: TRBV7-8; CDR3nt: TGTGCCAGCAGCTTACTTACCCTCTCTACTAGCGGGATCCCCTACGAGCAGTACTTC; CDR3aa: CASSLLTLSTSGIPYEQYF
d_gene: -; j_gene: TRBJ1-4; abundance: -; v_gene: TRBV5-8; CDR3nt: TGTGCCAGCAGCTTGACCGGGATGAGTAATGAAAAACTGTTTTTT; CDR3aa: CASSLTGMSNEKLFF
d_gene: -; j_gene: TRBJ2-4; abundance: -; v_gene: TRBV5-4; CDR3nt: TGTGCCAGCCGGGAAGACCTAGCCAAAAACATTCAGTACTTC; CDR3aa: CASREDLAKNIQYF
d_gene: TRBD2; j_gene: TRBJ2-1; abundance: -; v_gene: TRBV18; CDR3nt: TGTGCCAGCTCACTCCTGACTAGCGGGAGGGCCCGGCTGGAGAATGAGCAGTTCTTC; CDR3aa: CASSLLTSGRARLENEQFF
d_gene: TRBD2; j_gene: TRBJ2-5; abundance: -; v_gene: TRBV28; CDR3nt: TGTGCCAGCAGTGGTACCGGGACTAAAGAGACCCAGTACTTC; CDR3aa: CASSGTGTKETQYF
d_gene: TRBD1; j_gene: TRBJ2-5; abundance: once; v_gene: TRBV11-2; CDR3nt: TGTGCCAGCAGCTTTGCACAGGGGCAACGGACCCAGTACTTC; CDR3aa: CASSFAQGQRTQYF
d_gene: -; j_gene: TRBJ2-7; abundance: -; v_gene: TRBV5-1; CDR3nt: TGCGCCAGCAGCCCAAGGACAGAGACCCCCTCCGAGCAGTACTTC; CDR3aa: CASSPRTETPSEQYF
d_gene: -; j_gene: TRBJ1-1; abundance: -; v_gene: TRBV30; CDR3nt: TGTGCCTGGAGTCCCGTAGTGGAAGCTTTCTTT; CDR3aa: CAWSPVVEAFF
d_gene: TRBD1; j_gene: TRBJ2-1; abundance: once; v_gene: TRBV7-2; CDR3nt: TGTGCCAGCAGCTCTCAGGGACAGGGGTTTGGTAATGAGCAGTTCTTC; CDR3aa: CASSSQGQGFGNEQFF
d_gene: -; j_gene: TRBJ1-1; abundance: -; v_gene: TRBV19; CDR3nt: TGTGCCAGTAGTATTTCAGGACCGGGAGCTGAAGCTTTCTTT; CDR3aa: CASSISGPGAEAFF
d_gene: TRBD1; j_gene: TRBJ2-3; abundance: -; v_gene: TRBV15; CDR3nt: TGTGCCACCAGCAGCTACGGGACAGGGGAAGATACGCAGTATTTT; CDR3aa: CATSSYGTGEDTQYF
d_gene: TRBD1; j_gene: TRBJ2-7; abundance: -; v_gene: TRBV10-3; CDR3nt: TGTGCCATCAGCCAGGGGGCGAAAGAGCAGTACTTC; CDR3aa: CAISQGAKEQYF
d_gene: -; j_gene: TRBJ1-1; abundance: -; v_gene: TRBV6-5; CDR3nt: TGTGCCAGCAGTCGCCCGGACAGACTGAACACTGAAGCTTTCTTT; CDR3aa: CASSRPDRLNTEAFF
d_gene: TRBD2; j_gene: TRBJ2-1; abundance: -; v_gene: TRBV6-1; CDR3nt: TGTGCCAGCAGTGACTGGGCGGGAGGCAGGGATGAGCAGTTCTTC; CDR3aa: CASSDWAGGRDEQFF
d_gene: TRBD1; j_gene: TRBJ2-5; abundance: -; v_gene: TRBV6-5; CDR3nt: TGTGCCAGCAGTGGACAGGGATTGGTCCAAGAGACCCAGTACTTC; CDR3aa: CASSGQGLVQETQYF
d_gene: -; j_gene: TRBJ2-1; abundance: -; v_gene: TRBV21-1; CDR3nt: TGTGCCAGCAGCAAAGGGATCCCACGTCAACTAACCGGACTAGCGGGAAATGATGAGCAGTTCTTC; CDR3aa: CASSKGIPRQLTGLAGNDEQFF
d_gene: TRBD1; j_gene: TRBJ2-4; abundance: -; v_gene: TRBV27; CDR3nt: TGTGCCAGCTCCCCTCAAAGGACAGGCAACATTCAGTACTTC; CDR3aa: CASSPQRTGNIQYF
d_gene: -; j_gene: TRBJ2-7; abundance: -; v_gene: TRBV28; CDR3nt: TGTGCCAGTCAGGGTGTTATGGACGAGCAGTACTTC; CDR3aa: CASQGVMDEQYF
d_gene: TRBD2; j_gene: TRBJ2-6; abundance: -; v_gene: TRBV5-1; CDR3nt: TGCGCCAGCAGCTCCCCCGGGAGGGGCCCACAGAGCTCTGGGGCCAACGTCCTGACTTTC; CDR3aa: CASSSPGRGPQSSGANVLTF
d_gene: -; j_gene: TRBJ2-7; abundance: once; v_gene: TRBV5-6; CDR3nt: TGTGCCAGCAGCTTGCGGCCAGCGGTTATCTACGAGCAGTACTTC; CDR3aa: CASSLRPAVIYEQYF
d_gene: -; j_gene: TRBJ1-1; abundance: -; v_gene: TRBV4-1; CDR3nt: TGCGCCAGCAGCCAAGGCCCAGCGCACACTGAAGCTTTCTTT; CDR3aa: CASSQGPAHTEAFF
d_gene: TRBD2; j_gene: TRBJ2-7; abundance: -; v_gene: TRBV7-2; CDR3nt: TGTGCCAGCAGCTCACCGGGACTAGCTAAGTACGAGCAGTACTTC; CDR3aa: CASSSPGLAKYEQYF
d_gene: TRBD1; j_gene: TRBJ1-1; abundance: -; v_gene: TRBV5-4; CDR3nt: TGTGCCAGCAGCTTTCCAGGGGGCACTGAAGCTTTCTTT; CDR3aa: CASSFPGGTEAFF
d_gene: -; j_gene: TRBJ1-1; abundance: -; v_gene: TRBV11-2; CDR3nt: TGTGCCAGCAGCTTACACAGTTATAAACTGATGAACACTGAAGCTTTCTTT; CDR3aa: CASSLHSYKLMNTEAFF
d_gene: -; j_gene: TRBJ2-6; abundance: -; v_gene: TRBV2; CDR3nt: TGTGCCAGCAGGGAAACGGTTTCTGGGGCCAACGTCCTGACTTTC; CDR3aa: CASRETVSGANVLTF
d_gene: -; j_gene: TRBJ2-7; abundance: -; v_gene: TRBV29-1; CDR3nt: TGCAGCGTTGCGCGGAGTTTCACTCCCTACGAGCAGTACTTC; CDR3aa: CSVARSFTPYEQYF
d_gene: TRBD2; j_gene: TRBJ2-1; abundance: few; v_gene: TRBV6-4; CDR3nt: TGTGCCAGCAGTGCGACTAGCGGGACCACGACCGAGCAGTTCTTC; CDR3aa: CASSATSGTTTEQFF
d_gene: -; j_gene: TRBJ2-5; abundance: -; v_gene: TRBV29-1; CDR3nt: TGCAGCGTTGAACTTTTCCGGGAATTAGGGGAGACCCAGTACTTC; CDR3aa: CSVELFRELGETQYF
d_gene: TRBD2; j_gene: TRBJ2-1; abundance: -; v_gene: TRBV29-1; CDR3nt: TGCAGCGTTGAGCCCCTAGCGGGAGAGGGTGAGCAGTTCTTC; CDR3aa: CSVEPLAGEGEQFF
d_gene: -; j_gene: TRBJ2-7; abundance: -; v_gene: TRBV7-6; CDR3nt: TGTGCCAGCAGCTTAGCGGGAGCAGGCTACGAGCAGTACTTC; CDR3aa: CASSLAGAGYEQYF
d_gene: TRBD1; j_gene: TRBJ2-5; abundance: -; v_gene: TRBV14; CDR3nt: TGTGCCAGCAGCCAAGGACAGGGGGCACAAGGGTCCCAGTACTTC; CDR3aa: CASSQGQGAQGSQYF
d_gene: -; j_gene: TRBJ2-1; abundance: -; v_gene: TRBV28; CDR3nt: TGTGCCAGCACTGTTGGGAGCTCCTACAATGAGCAGTTCTTC; CDR3aa: CASTVGSSYNEQFF
d_gene: -; j_gene: TRBJ1-1; abundance: -; v_gene: TRBV7-9; CDR3nt: TGTGCCAGCAGCTTATTCAGCACTGAAGCTTTCTTT; CDR3aa: CASSLFSTEAFF
d_gene: TRBD2; j_gene: TRBJ2-1; abundance: -; v_gene: TRBV2; CDR3nt: TGTGCCAGCAGGGGGGGGTGGGGTTCCAATGAGCAGTTCTTC; CDR3aa: CASRGGWGSNEQFF
d_gene: TRBD1; j_gene: TRBJ2-7; abundance: -; v_gene: TRBV2; CDR3nt: TGTGCCAGCAGCGCCAGGACAGGGGGCGAGCAGTACTTC; CDR3aa: CASSARTGGEQYF
d_gene: -; j_gene: TRBJ2-1; abundance: -; v_gene: TRBV10-3; CDR3nt: TGTGCCACCCGACTCCGGGGCTCCTACAATGAGCAGTTCTTC; CDR3aa: CATRLRGSYNEQFF
d_gene: -; j_gene: TRBJ2-7; abundance: -; v_gene: TRBV5-1; CDR3nt: TGCGCCAGCCGAAAAGGGGGGGGCTACGAGCAGTACTTC; CDR3aa: CASRKGGGYEQYF
d_gene: -; j_gene: TRBJ1-4; abundance: -; v_gene: TRBV7-9; CDR3nt: TGTGCCAGCACCTCCGGCACAGTTTCCTTTAATGAAAAACTGTTTTTT; CDR3aa: CASTSGTVSFNEKLFF
d_gene: TRBD1; j_gene: TRBJ2-7; abundance: few; v_gene: TRBV7-2; CDR3nt: TGTGCCAGCAGCTTATCCGGACAGGCCTACGAGCAGTACTTC; CDR3aa: CASSLSGQAYEQYF
d_gene: -; j_gene: TRBJ2-1; abundance: -; v_gene: TRBV4-2; CDR3nt: TGTGCCAGCAGCCAAGTCTCCACTGACAATGAGCAGTTCTTC; CDR3aa: CASSQVSTDNEQFF
d_gene: TRBD2; j_gene: TRBJ2-7; abundance: -; v_gene: TRBV6-5; CDR3nt: TGTGCCAGCAGTTATTATCCTAGCGGATCCTACGAGCAGTACTTC; CDR3aa: CASSYYPSGSYEQYF